Following are 14 T cell receptor beta chains from one sample sequenced in a study of blood T cell repertoires in COVID-19. The table came from immunoSEQ multiplex PCR; TCRdb's copy has only in-frame clones and leaves some out. Of tens of thousands of clones listed, around 87% were seen once; the top ten hold approximately 5.4%. The sequenced material came from peripheral blood. Receptors were obtained from a man aged 50 to 59 with active COVID-19.

V usage is TRBV19 and J usage is TRBJ2-3; D is possibly TRBD1 (6 bases). Germline V gene data show CDR1 as LNHDA and CDR2 as SQIVND (reference sequence). The V and J ends lost 5 bases and 4 bases respectively, with 16 bases between them. This CDR3 has 15 amino acids. As DNA, the CDR3 is TGTGCCAGTAGTCTACAGGGCTTGGGGGCAGATACGCAGTATTTT. This gives the protein CASSLQGLGADTQYF.

The chain uses TRBV5-6 and TRBJ2-6, with D tentatively TRBD2 (6 bases). Trimming removed 1 base at V and 0 bases at J, with 11 bases between. Germline V lookup: CDR1 SGHDT, CDR2 YYEEEE. CDR3 length equals 17 residues. CDR3 loop: CASSLLEGLSGANVLTF. The CDR3 nucleotides read TGTGCCAGCAGCTTGTTGGAGGGCCTCTCTGGGGCCAACGTCCTGACTTTC.

V gene TRBV19 combines with J gene TRBJ2-7, with 9 bases matching TRBD2. V lost 8 bases, J lost 4 bases, and 12 bases stayed unmatched. The germline V gene has CDR1 LNHDA and CDR2 SQIVND (reference sequence). CDR3 length: 15 residues. For the CDR3, the DNA is TGTGCCAGTGGAGGTAGCGGGGGAGGGCCTTACGAGCAGTACTTC. Protein sequence: CASGGSGGGPYEQYF.

This rearrangement joins TRBV19 to TRBJ1-5; D is possibly TRBD1 (6 bases). Trimming stripped 4 bases from V and 7 bases from J, with 14 bases between. Looked up from germline, CDR1 is LNHDA and CDR2 is SQIVND (reference sequence). The CDR3 is made up of 14 amino acids. The DNA of the CDR3 is TGTGCCAGTAGTACACAGACAGGACAACAGCCCCAGCATTTT. This codes for CASSTQTGQQPQHF.

This sequence joins TRBV12-3 or TRBV12-4 and TRBJ2-7, with no clear D. V lost 3 bases and J 9 bases, leaving 9 bases between the germline ends. The CDR3 is 11 amino acids. The CDR3 nucleotides are TGTGCCAGCAGTTTTGGGCAGATGCAGTACTTC. Its protein is CASSFGQMQYF.

The J gene is TRBJ1-6, the V gene TRBV10-1; the D is unclear. The germline V gene has CDR1 WNHNN and CDR2 SYGVQD (reference sequence). The CDR3 has 12 residues. With 7 bases removed from V and 7 bases from J, the gap between germline ends came to 8 bases. The CDR3 reads CASNDGNSPLHF. The CDR3 nucleotides are TGCGCCAGCAATGACGGGAATTCACCCCTCCACTTT.

This clone was detected a few times. The chain joins TRBV28 to TRBJ1-5; TRBD1 is a possible D gene (5 bases). Trimming cost V 5 bases and J 9 bases, with 11 bases left between them. The V gene's germline CDR1 is MDHEN and CDR2 SYDVKM. This CDR3 contains 12 residues. The CDR3 nucleotides are TGTGCCAGCAGTCGGCCTCAGGGGCCCCAGCATTTT. This codes for CASSRPQGPQHF.

The CDR3 DNA reads TGTGCCAGCAGAAACCCTGCCCGGGGGGAGAGCAATCAGCCCCAGCATTTT. Protein sequence: CASRNPARGESNQPQHF. The chain uses TRBV2 and TRBJ1-5; TRBD1 is a possible D gene (5 bases). The V end lost 6 bases, the J end lost 1 base, and 19 bases lay between the germline ends. The CDR3 is 17 amino acids. Per the germline V gene, CDR1 is SNHLY and CDR2 is FYNNEI.

J is TRBJ1-1 and V is TRBV5-1; D is undetermined. CDR3 length: 11 amino acids. CDR1 SGHRS and CDR2 YFSETQ come from the germline V gene. V was clipped by 5 bases and J by 3 bases, with 5 bases between them. CDR3 in amino acids: CASRGDTEAFF. CDR3 nucleotides: TGCGCCAGCAGGGGCGACACTGAAGCTTTCTTT.

J is TRBJ1-1 and V is TRBV5-1, with D maybe TRBD1 (6 bases). Germline assignment: CDR1 SGHRS and CDR2 YFSETQ. The V end lost 2 bases, the J end lost 7 bases, and 6 bases lay between the germline ends. The CDR3 sequence is 11 residues long. DNA of the CDR3: TGCGCCAGCAGCTTACAGGGTGAAGCTTTCTTT. This translates into CASSLQGEAFF.

This clone is a singleton in its sample. The rearrangement uses TRBV5-1 and TRBJ1-4; TRBD1 matches 10 bases. The CDR3 is 15 amino acids. Germline CDR1 reads SGHRS; CDR2 reads YFSETQ. The trim removed 1 base at V and 8 bases at J, leaving 5 bases unmatched. The CDR3 sequence: CASSLLGQGSEKLFF. CDR3 DNA sequence: TGCGCCAGCAGCTTGTTGGGACAGGGGAGCGAAAAACTGTTTTTT.

This clone appeared a few times. This rearrangement joins TRBV18 to TRBJ1-2; 7 bases align to TRBD1. V was pared by 4 bases and J by 0 bases, with 2 bases of the junction left unmatched. CDR3 length: 14 amino acids. Per germline, CDR1 KGHSH and CDR2 LQKENI. CDR3 nucleotides: TGTGCCAGCTCACAGGGGGCTTCTAACTATGGCTACACCTTC. Translation: CASSQGASNYGYTF.

The chain is built from TRBV7-9 and TRBJ2-1; 7 bases fit TRBD2. Trimming cost V 4 bases and J 7 bases; bases outside gene matches: 13. This CDR3 spans 16 amino acids. Germline lookup yields CDR1 SEHNR and CDR2 FQNEAQ (reference sequence). CDR3 nucleotide sequence: TGTGCCAGCAGCTCACCGACTAGCTCATTCGGGAATGAGCAGTTCTTC. This gives the protein CASSSPTSSFGNEQFF.

For this clone: The germline gene is not matched at one end of the junction; a read error may be the cause. The chain has TRBV7-7 and TRBJ1-1; D gene ambiguous. There are 13 residues in the CDR3. The germline V gene has CDR1 SSHAT and CDR2 FNYEAQ (reference sequence). CDR3 DNA sequence: TGTGCTAGCAGCTTAGCCAGGAACACTGAAGCTTTCTTT. Encoded protein: CASSLARNTEAFF.